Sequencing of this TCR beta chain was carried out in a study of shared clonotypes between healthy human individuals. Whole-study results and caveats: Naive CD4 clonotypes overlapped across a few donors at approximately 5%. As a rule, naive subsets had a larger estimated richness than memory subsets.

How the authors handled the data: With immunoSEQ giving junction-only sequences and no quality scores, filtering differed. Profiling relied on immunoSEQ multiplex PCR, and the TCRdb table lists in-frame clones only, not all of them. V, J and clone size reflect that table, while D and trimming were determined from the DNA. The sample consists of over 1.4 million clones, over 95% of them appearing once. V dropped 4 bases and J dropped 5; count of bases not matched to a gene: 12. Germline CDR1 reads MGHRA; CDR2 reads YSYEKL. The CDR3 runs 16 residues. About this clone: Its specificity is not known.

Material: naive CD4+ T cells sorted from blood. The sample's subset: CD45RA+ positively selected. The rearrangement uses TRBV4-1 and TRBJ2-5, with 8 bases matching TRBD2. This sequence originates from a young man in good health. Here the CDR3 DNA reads TGCGCCAGCAGCCGGAATATTGAGCGGGAGTTGGAGACCCAGTACTTC. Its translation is CASSRNIERELETQYF.